The next 2 T cell receptor beta chains were all read from a single sample in a study of T-cell reconstitution after alpha-beta-depleted transplantation in children. Unique molecular identifiers tagged the TCRbeta library. TCRdb re-called the PCR reads through MiXCR, storing one row per CDR3 protein. The table lists approximately 130,000 distinct CDR3 sequences, about 9.5% of them singletons. The starting material was PBMCs, mostly from graft donor cells, obtained 180 days after TCRalphabeta/CD19-depleted stem cell transplant. Every receptor here comes from a girl under three years old who had a stem cell transplant for combined immunodeficiency, so the T cells may come from the graft donor.

J is TRBJ1-6 and V is TRBV6-5, with 12 bases fitting TRBD1. The germline V gene has CDR1 MNHEY and CDR2 SVGAGI. The CDR3 runs to 16 residues. The junction had 4 bases not matched to a gene; V was cut back by 0 bases and J by 10 bases. CDR3 region: CASSYSIGTGGSPLHF. For the CDR3, the DNA is TGTGCCAGCAGTTACTCGATTGGGACAGGGGGCTCACCCCTCCACTTT.

The chain couples TRBV4-2 to TRBJ2-3, with D tentatively TRBD2 (7 bases). Trimming took off 0 bases at V and 5 bases at J, with 12 bases between the two ends. Germline V gene lookup returns CDR1 LGHNA and CDR2 YNFKEQ. The CDR3 runs 15 residues. The CDR3 is CASSQDGGGLDTQYF. CDR3 in DNA: TGTGCCAGCAGCCAAGATGGGGGGGGCCTAGATACGCAGTATTTT.